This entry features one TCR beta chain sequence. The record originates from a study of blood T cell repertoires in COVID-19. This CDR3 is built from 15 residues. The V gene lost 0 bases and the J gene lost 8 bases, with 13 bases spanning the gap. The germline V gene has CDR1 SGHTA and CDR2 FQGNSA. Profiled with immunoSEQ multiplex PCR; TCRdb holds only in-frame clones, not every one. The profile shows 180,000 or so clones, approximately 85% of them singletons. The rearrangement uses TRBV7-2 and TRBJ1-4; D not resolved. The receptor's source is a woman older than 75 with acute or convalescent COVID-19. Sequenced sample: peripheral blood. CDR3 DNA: TGTGCCAGCAGCTTAGCATCAGGAAGGCAGGAAAAACTGTTTTTT. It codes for CASSLASGRQEKLFF.